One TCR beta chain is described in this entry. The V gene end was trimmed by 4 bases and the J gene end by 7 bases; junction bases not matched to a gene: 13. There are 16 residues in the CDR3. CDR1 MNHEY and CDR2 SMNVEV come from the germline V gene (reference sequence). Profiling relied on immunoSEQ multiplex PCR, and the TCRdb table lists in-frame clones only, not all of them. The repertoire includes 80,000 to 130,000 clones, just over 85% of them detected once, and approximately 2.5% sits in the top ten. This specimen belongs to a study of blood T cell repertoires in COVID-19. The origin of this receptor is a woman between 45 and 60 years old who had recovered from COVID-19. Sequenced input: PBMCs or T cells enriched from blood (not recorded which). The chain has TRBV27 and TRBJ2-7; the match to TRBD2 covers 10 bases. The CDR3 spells CASSYWLAGVGYEQYF. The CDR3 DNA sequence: TGTGCCAGCAGTTATTGGCTAGCGGGAGTGGGTTATGAGCAGTACTTC.